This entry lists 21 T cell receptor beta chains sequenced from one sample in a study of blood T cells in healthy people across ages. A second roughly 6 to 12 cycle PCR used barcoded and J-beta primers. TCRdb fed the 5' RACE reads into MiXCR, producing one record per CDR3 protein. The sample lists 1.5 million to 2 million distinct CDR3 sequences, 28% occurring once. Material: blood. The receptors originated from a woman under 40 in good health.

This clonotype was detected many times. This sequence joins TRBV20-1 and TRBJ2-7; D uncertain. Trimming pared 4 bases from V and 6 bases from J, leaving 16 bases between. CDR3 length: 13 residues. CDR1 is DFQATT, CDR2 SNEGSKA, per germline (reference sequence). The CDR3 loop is CSAKDHSRTEQYF. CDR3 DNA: TGCAGTGCTAAGGACCATTCTAGAACCGAGCAGTACTTC.

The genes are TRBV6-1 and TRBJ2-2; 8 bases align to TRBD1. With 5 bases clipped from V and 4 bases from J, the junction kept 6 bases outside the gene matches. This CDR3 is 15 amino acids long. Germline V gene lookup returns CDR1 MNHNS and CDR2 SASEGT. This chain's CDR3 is CASSTGGPSTGELFF. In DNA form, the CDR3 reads TGTGCCAGCAGTACAGGGGGGCCTAGCACCGGGGAGCTGTTTTTT.

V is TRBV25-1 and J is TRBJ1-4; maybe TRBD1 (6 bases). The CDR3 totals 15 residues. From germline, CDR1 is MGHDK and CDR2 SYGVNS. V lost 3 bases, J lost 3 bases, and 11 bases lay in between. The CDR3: CASSDPQGPNEKLFF. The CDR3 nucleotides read TGTGCCAGCAGTGACCCACAGGGACCTAATGAAAAACTGTTTTTT.

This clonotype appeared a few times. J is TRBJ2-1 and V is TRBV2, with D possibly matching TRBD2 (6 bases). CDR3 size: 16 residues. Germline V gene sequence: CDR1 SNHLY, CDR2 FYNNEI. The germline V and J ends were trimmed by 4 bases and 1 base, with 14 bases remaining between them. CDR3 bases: TGTGCCAGCAGTGCTCTGGCGGGAAGGTCCTACAATGAGCAGTTCTTC. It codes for CASSALAGRSYNEQFF.

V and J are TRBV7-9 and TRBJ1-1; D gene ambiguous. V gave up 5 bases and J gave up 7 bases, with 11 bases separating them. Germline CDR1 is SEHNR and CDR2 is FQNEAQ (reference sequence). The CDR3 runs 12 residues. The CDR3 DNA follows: TGTGCCAGCAGCATAAGGGCCCTTGAAGCTTTCTTT. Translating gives CASSIRALEAFF. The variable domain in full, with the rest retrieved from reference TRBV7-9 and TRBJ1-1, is DTGVSQNPRHKITKRGQNVTFRCDPISEHNRLYWYRQTLGQGPEFLTYFQNEAQLEKSRLLSDRFSAERPKGSFSTLEIQRTEQGDSAMYLCASSIRALEAFFGQGTRLTVV.

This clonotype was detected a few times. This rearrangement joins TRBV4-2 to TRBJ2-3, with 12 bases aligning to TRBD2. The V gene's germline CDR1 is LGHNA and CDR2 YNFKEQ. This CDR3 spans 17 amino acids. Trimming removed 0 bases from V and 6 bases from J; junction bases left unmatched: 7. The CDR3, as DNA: TGTGCCAGCAGCCAAGATTACCTAGCGGGGGGGCTGGATACGCAGTATTTT. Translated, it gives CASSQDYLAGGLDTQYF.

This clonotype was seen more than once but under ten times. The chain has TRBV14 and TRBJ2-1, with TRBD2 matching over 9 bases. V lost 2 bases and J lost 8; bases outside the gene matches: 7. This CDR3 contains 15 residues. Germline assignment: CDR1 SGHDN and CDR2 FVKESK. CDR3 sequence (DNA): TGTGCCAGCAGCCAATGGACTAGCGCCGGCGATGAGCAGTTCTTC. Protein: CASSQWTSAGDEQFF.

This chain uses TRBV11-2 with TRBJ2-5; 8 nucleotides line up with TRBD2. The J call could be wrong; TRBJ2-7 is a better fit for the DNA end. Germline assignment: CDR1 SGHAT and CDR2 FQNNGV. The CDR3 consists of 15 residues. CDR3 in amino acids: CASRPTGTSIYEQYF. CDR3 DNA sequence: TGTGCCAGCAGGCCAACCGGGACTAGTATATACGAGCAGTACTTC.

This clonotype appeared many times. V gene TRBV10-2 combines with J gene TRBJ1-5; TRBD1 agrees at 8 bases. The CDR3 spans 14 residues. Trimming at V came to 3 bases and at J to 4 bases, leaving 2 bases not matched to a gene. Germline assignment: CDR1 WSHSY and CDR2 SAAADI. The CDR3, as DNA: TGCGCCAGCAGTGAAACAGGGGGAAATCAGCCCCAGCATTTT. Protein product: CASSETGGNQPQHF.

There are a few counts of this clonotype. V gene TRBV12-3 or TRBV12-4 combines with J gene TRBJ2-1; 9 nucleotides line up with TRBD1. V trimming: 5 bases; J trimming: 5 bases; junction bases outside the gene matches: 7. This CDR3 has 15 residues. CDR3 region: CASSRTGTGNNEQFF. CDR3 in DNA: TGTGCCAGCAGTAGAACCGGGACAGGGAACAATGAGCAGTTCTTC.

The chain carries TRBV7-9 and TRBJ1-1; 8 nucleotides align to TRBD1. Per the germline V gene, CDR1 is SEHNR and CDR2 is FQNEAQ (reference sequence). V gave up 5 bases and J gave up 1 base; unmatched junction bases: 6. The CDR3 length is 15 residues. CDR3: CASSRRGQGNTEAFF. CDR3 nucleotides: TGTGCCAGCAGCCGCAGGGGGCAGGGGAACACTGAAGCTTTCTTT.

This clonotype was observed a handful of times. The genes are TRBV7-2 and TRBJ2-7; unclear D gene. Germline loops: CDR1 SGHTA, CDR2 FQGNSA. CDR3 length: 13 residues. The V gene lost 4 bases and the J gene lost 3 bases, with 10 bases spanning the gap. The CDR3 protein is CASSSPGYYEQYF. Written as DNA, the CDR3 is TGTGCCAGCAGCTCGCCGGGTTACTACGAGCAGTACTTC.

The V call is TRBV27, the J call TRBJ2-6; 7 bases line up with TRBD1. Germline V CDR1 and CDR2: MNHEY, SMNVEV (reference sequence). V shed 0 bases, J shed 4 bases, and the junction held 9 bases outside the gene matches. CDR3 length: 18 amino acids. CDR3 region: CASSLSGGRYSGANVLTF. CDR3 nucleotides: TGTGCCAGCAGTTTATCAGGGGGCAGGTATTCGGGGGCCAACGTCCTGACTTTC.

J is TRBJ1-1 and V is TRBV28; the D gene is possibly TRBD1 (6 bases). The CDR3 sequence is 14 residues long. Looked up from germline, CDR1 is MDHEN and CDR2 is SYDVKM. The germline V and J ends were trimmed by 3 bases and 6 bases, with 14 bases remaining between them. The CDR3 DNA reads TGTGCCAGCAGTTTTCCCCCCGACAGGCCTGAAGCTTTCTTT. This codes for CASSFPPDRPEAFF.

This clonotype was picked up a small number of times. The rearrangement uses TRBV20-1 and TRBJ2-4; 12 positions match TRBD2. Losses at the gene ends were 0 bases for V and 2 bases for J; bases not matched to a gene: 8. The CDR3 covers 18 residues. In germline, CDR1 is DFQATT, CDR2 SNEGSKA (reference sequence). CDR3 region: CSARELAGGLGTKNIQYF. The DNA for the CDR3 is TGCAGTGCTAGAGAACTAGCGGGGGGTCTCGGGACCAAAAACATTCAGTACTTC.

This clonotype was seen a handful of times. The CDR3 here is CASSLGVAASTDTQYF. The CDR3 nucleotides are TGTGCCAGCAGCTTAGGGGTTGCGGCCTCCACAGATACGCAGTATTTT. The genes are TRBV7-6 and TRBJ2-3; D is uncertain. Per the germline V gene, CDR1 is SGHVS and CDR2 is FNYEAQ. The CDR3 extends over 16 amino acids. Trimming left V 1 base short and J 2 bases short, with 13 bases between.

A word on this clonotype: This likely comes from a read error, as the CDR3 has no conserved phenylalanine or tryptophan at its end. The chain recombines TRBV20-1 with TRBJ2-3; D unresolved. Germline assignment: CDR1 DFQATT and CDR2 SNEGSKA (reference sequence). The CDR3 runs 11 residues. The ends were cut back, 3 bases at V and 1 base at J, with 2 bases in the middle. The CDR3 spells CSARRTDTQYL. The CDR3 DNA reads TGCAGTGCTAGGCGCACAGATACGCAGTATTTG.

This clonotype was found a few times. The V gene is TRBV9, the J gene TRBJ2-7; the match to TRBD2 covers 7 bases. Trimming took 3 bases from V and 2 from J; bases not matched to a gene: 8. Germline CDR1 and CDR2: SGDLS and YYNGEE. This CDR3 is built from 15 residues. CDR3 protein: CASSEGPSGAYEQYF. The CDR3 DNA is TGTGCCAGCAGCGAAGGACCTAGCGGCGCCTACGAGCAGTACTTC.

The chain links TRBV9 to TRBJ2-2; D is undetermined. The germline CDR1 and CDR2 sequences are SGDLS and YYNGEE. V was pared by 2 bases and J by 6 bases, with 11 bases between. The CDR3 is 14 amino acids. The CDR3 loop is CASSVGRRSGELFF. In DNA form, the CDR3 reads TGTGCCAGCAGCGTGGGTCGTCGATCCGGGGAGCTGTTTTTT.

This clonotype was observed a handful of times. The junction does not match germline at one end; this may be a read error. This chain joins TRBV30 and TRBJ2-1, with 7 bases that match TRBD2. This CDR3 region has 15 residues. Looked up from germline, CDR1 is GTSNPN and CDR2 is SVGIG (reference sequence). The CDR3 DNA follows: TGTGCCCGGAGAGAGAGAGCGGGGCTCTTGAATGAGCAGTTCTTC. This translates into CARRERAGLLNEQFF.

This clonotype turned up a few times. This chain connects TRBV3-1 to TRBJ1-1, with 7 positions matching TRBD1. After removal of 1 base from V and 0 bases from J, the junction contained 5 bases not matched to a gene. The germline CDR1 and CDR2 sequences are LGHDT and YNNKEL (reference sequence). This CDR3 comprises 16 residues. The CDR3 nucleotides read TGTGCCAGCAGCCAAGTCACAGGGGCTCTGAACACTGAAGCTTTCTTT. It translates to CASSQVTGALNTEAFF.